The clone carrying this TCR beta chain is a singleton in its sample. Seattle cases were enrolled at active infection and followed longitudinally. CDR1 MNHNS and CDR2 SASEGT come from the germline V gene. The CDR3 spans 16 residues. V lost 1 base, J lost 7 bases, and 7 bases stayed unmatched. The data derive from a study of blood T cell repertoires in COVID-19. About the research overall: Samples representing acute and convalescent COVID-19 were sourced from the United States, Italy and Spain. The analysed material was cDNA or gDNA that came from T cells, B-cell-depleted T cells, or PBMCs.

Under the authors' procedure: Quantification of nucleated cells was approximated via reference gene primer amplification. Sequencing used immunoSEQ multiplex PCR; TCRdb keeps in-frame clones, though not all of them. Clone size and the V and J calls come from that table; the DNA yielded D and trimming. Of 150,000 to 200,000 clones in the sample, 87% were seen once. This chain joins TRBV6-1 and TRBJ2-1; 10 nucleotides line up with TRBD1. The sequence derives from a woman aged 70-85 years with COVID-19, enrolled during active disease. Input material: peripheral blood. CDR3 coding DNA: TGTGCCAGCAGTGAAGTGTGGGACAGGGGTAGGAATGAGCAGTTCTTC. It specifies CASSEVWDRGRNEQFF.